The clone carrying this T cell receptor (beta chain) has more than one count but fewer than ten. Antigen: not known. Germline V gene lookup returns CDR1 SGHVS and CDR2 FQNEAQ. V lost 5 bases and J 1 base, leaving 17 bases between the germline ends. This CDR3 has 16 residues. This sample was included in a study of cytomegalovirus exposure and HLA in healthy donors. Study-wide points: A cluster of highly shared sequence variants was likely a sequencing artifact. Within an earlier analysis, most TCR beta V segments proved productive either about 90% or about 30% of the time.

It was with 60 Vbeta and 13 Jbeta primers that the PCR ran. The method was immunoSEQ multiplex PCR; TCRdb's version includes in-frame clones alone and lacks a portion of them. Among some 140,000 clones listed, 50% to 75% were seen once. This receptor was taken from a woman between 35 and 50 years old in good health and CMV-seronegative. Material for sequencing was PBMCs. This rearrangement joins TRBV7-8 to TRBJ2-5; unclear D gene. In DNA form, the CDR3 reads TGTGCCAGCAGCCCTAAGAATACCAGGTCCCAAGAGACCCAGTACTTC. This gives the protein CASSPKNTRSQETQYF.